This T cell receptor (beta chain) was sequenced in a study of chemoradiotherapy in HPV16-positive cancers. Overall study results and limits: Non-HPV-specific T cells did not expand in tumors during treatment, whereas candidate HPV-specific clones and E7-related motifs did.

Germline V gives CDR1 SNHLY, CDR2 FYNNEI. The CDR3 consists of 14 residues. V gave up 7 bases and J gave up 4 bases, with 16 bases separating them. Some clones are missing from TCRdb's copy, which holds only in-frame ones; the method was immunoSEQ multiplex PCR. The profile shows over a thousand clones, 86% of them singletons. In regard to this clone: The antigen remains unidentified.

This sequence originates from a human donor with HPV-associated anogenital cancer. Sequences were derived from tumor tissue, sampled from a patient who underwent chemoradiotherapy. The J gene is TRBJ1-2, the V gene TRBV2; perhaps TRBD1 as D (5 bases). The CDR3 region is CASILQRQTYGYTF. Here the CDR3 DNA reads TGTGCCAGCATCCTACAGCGACAGACCTATGGCTACACCTTC.